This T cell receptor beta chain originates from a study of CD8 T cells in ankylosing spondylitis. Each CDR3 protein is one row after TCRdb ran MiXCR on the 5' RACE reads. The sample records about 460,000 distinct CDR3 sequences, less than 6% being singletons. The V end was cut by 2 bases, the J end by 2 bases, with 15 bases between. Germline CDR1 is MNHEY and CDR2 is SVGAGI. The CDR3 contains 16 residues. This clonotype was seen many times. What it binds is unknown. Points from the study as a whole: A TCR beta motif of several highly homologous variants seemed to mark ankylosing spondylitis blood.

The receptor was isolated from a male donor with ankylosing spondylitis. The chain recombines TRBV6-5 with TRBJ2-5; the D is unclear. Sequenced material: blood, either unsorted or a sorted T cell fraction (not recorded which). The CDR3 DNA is TGTGCCAGCAGTTACCGGGCAGGTGGGCTTCAAGAGACCCAGTACTTC. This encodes CASSYRAGGLQETQYF.